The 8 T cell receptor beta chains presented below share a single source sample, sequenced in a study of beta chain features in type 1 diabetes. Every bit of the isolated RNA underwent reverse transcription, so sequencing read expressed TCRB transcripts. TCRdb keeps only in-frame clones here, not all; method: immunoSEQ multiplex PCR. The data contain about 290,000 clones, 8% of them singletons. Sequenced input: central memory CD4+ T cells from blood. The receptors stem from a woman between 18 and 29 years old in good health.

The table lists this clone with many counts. CDR3 nucleotide sequence: TGTGCCAGCAGCCCCAGGACAGGGGCAGATACGCAGTATTTT. Its protein is CASSPRTGADTQYF. J is TRBJ2-3 and V is TRBV7-8; 9 bases are a match to TRBD1. Trimming cost V 5 bases and J 4 bases; bases outside gene matches: 4. The CDR3 totals 14 residues. Germline V CDR1 and CDR2: SGHVS, FQNEAQ.

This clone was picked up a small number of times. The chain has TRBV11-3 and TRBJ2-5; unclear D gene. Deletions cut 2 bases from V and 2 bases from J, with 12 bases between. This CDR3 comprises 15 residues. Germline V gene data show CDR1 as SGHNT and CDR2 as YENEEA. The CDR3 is CASSLRAYDQETQYF. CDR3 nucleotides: TGTGCCAGCAGCTTAAGGGCATATGATCAAGAGACCCAGTACTTC. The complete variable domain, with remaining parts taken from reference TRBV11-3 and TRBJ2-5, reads EAGVVQSPRYKIIEKKQPVAFWCNPISGHNTLYWYLQNLGQGPELLIRYENEEAVDDSQLPKDRFSAERLKGVDSTLKIQPAELGDSAVYLCASSLRAYDQETQYFGPGTRLLVL.

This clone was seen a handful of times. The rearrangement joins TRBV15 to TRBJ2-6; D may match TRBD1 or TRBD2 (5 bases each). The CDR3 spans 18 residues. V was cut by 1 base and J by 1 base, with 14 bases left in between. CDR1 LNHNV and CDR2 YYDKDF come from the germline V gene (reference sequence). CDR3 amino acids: CATSRAYGAGSGANVLTF. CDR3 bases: TGTGCCACCAGCAGAGCCTACGGGGCAGGATCTGGGGCCAACGTCCTGACTTTC.

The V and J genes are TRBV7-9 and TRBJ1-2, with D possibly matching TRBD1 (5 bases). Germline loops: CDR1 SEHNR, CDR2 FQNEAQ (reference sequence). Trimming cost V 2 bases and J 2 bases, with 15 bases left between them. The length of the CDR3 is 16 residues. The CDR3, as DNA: TGTGCCAGCAGCTTACTTTTGGGGCTTGGAAACTATGGCTACACCTTC. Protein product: CASSLLLGLGNYGYTF.

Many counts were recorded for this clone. In DNA form, the CDR3 reads TGTGCCAGCAGTCCCGAGATGCTTCGGCCCCAGCATTTT. It is translated as CASSPEMLRPQHF. The chain couples TRBV28 to TRBJ1-5, with no clear D. Looked up from germline, CDR1 is MDHEN and CDR2 is SYDVKM. The CDR3 is 13 residues long. The ends were cut back, 5 bases at V and 9 bases at J, with 14 bases in the middle.

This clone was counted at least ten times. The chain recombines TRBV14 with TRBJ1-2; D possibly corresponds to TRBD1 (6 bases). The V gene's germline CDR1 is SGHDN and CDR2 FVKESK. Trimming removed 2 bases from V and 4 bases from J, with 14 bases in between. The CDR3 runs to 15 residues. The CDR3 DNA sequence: TGTGCCAGCAGCCAAAAAAGACAGGACGTCTATGGCTACACCTTC. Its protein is CASSQKRQDVYGYTF.

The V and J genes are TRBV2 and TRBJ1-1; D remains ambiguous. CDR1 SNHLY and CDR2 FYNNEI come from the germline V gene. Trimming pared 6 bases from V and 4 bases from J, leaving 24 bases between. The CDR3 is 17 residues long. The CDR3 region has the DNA TGTGCCAGCAGGGCTGCCGAACACAACCCTGTCGGCACTGAAGCTTTCTTT. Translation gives CASRAAEHNPVGTEAFF.

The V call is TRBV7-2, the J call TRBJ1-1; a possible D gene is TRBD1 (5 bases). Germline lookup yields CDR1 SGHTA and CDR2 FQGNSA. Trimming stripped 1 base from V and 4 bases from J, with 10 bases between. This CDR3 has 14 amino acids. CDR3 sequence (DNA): TGTGCCAGCAGCTTAGTTTCAGGGACCACTGAAGCTTTCTTT. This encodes CASSLVSGTTEAFF.